Below, one TCR beta chain is given with its context. What it binds is not known. These data are taken from a study of Graves' ophthalmopathy and Graves' hyperthyroidism. Findings of the study overall: Sensitivity of 55% to 71% and specificity of 72% to 80% were achieved by the model that predicted ophthalmopathy progression.

Amplifying from RNA transcripts, the study obtained TCR beta CDR3 regions. HTBI primers served in a first-round RT-PCR, which a second-round multiplex PCR followed. From the multiplex PCR reads, TCRdb called clonotypes with MiXCR, one entry per CDR3 protein. Among about 700,000 distinct CDR3 sequences, around 40% were seen once, and the ten largest hold roughly 45%. The germline V gene encodes CDR1 SNHLY and CDR2 FYNNEI. The CDR3 totals 14 residues. V lost 6 bases and J lost 2, with 13 bases in between. The rearrangement joins TRBV2 to TRBJ1-2; possible D gene TRBD1, 5 bases. The specimen was peripheral blood. This sequence was found in an adult man with Graves' ophthalmopathy. In nucleotides, the CDR3 is TGTGCCAGCAGAGAGCCGGGACCAAACTATGGCTACACCTTC. Translated: CASREPGPNYGYTF.